The rows below give T cell receptor beta chains drawn from one sample of a study of control samples from healthy donors and cancer patients. Method: immunoSEQ multiplex PCR; TCRdb's copy keeps in-frame clones and lacks some. The table records about 84,000 clones, around 92% of them present only once. What was sequenced was blood. The receptors here all came from a middle-aged man in good health. Each CDR3 is given without its conserved first and last residue. The D gene is left open where the match is weak.

TRBD2	TRBJ2-3	TRBV10-1	ASSDRLAGSTDTQY
-	TRBJ1-1	TRBV18	ASSLGQNTEAF
-	TRBJ1-6	TRBV18	ATTGTTNSPLH
-	TRBJ1-2	TRBV5-6	ASSLMSTGYT
TRBD1	TRBJ1-2	TRBV12-5	ASGFSAGGYGYT
-	TRBJ2-1	TRBV7-2	ASSPYSEQF
TRBD1	TRBJ2-1	TRBV7-2	ASRLDRSSYNEQF
TRBD1	TRBJ1-1	TRBV7-2	ASSYRGGNTEAF
TRBD2	TRBJ2-7	TRBV7-2	ASSLGGGEQY
-	TRBJ1-2	TRBV6-4	ASSPQGNYGYT
-	TRBJ2-5	TRBV7-2	ASSLAQGFQQTQY
-	TRBJ1-1	TRBV11-2	ASSYDSYTEAF
-	TRBJ1-4	TRBV7-6	ASSFSGDSAKEKLF
-	TRBJ1-1	TRBV7-9	ASSTRGAEAF
TRBD1	TRBJ1-2	TRBV5-8	ASSFDRAGGYT
TRBD1	TRBJ1-4	TRBV5-1	ASSLSGTEDEKLF
TRBD1	TRBJ1-4	TRBV19	ASTQTGDEKLF
TRBD2	TRBJ2-2	TRBV7-2	ASSLLAGTNTGELF
TRBD2	TRBJ2-2	TRBV3-1/TRBV3-2	ASSRTGGTGELF
TRBD2	TRBJ2-1	TRBV24-1	ATSALSGENNEQF
-	TRBJ1-1	TRBV5-1	ASSLTTGITEAF
-	TRBJ1-1	TRBV11-2	ASSFAGDTEAF
-	TRBJ1-2	TRBV30	AWTGLARGDGYT
-	TRBJ1-1	TRBV6-1	ASSEDWGASTEAF
-	TRBJ1-1	TRBV12-5	ASAPNTEAF
-	TRBJ2-3	TRBV12-3/TRBV12-4	ASRDYSTDTQY
-	TRBJ1-5	TRBV6-6	ASTASNQPQH
TRBD1	TRBJ1-1	TRBV4-3	ASSHYRGPYTEAF
-	TRBJ1-1	TRBV9	ASSVGRGAKEENTEAF
-	TRBJ1-4	TRBV7-8	ASSTRTGGNEKLF
-	TRBJ1-6	TRBV30	AWSVNNSPLH
-	TRBJ2-5	TRBV20-1	SASGEETQY
-	TRBJ2-7	TRBV2	ASLPTGYLRGQY
-	TRBJ2-6	TRBV10-1	ASSDSGLNGANVLT
-	TRBJ1-2	TRBV6-5	ASSYGQMPNYGYT
TRBD1	TRBJ2-2	TRBV7-9	ASFPGQGIGRNTGELF
-	TRBJ1-2	TRBV28	ASSSPAGYT
-	TRBJ1-4	TRBV7-2	ASSFRMAGASNEKLF
-	TRBJ1-1	TRBV6-5	ASSYLRVRTVSEAF
-	TRBJ2-2	TRBV6-5	ASSRKPNGGELF
-	TRBJ2-7	TRBV20-1	SASRRGNYEQY
-	TRBJ2-7	TRBV9	ASSAGKGGYEQY
-	TRBJ1-3	TRBV6-5	ASRSTGNTIY
-	TRBJ1-5	TRBV6-4	ASSEEENQPQH
-	TRBJ1-1	TRBV5-6	ASSLGAANTEAF
-	TRBJ1-1	TRBV5-8	ASTTRGGLHTEAF
-	TRBJ2-7	TRBV5-1	ASSQDAAAYEQY